This entry lists 30 T cell receptor beta chains sequenced from one sample in a study of post-analysis software for immune sequencing data. Points from the study as a whole: Patients used a handful of TRBV segments, including TRBV5-6, TRBV5-1 and TRBV20-1, more often than controls.

Sequencing libraries made from TCR beta cDNA carried unique molecular identifiers. TCRdb re-analysed the PCR reads in MiXCR, keeping a single row per CDR3 protein. The sample includes over 250,000 distinct CDR3 sequences, 30% to 45% of them seen just once. These receptors are not linked to any known antigen. Source material: blood. The receptors here all came from a girl under 18 with multiple sclerosis.

The chain links TRBV20-1 to TRBJ2-7; 11 bases are a match to TRBD2. The V gene end was trimmed by 3 bases and the J gene end by 7 bases; junction bases not matched to a gene: 11. Germline assignment: CDR1 DFQATT and CDR2 SNEGSKA (reference sequence). The CDR3 length is 15 residues. The CDR3 nucleotides read TGCAGTGCTAGTCTACTAGCGGGGGTAATAGAGGAGCAGTACTTC. Translating gives CSASLLAGVIEEQYF.

In this sample, this clonotype turned up many times. One end of the junction fails to match germline, which may point to a read error. This chain uses TRBV7-3 with TRBJ2-1; D call uncertain. CDR1 and CDR2 from the germline V gene are SGHTA and FQGTGA. This CDR3 contains 13 residues. The CDR3 DNA reads TGTGCCAGCAGCCTAACCGGATACAATGAGCAGTTCTTC. Its protein is CASSLTGYNEQFF.

At least ten counts were recorded for this clonotype. A much larger clone is a single base away; this may be a read error. The rearrangement uses TRBV29-1 and TRBJ2-1; TRBD2 matches at 11 bases. V gave up 4 bases and J gave up 8 bases; unmatched junction bases: 7. Per the germline V gene, CDR1 is SQVTM and CDR2 is ANQGSEA. The CDR3 sequence is 14 residues long. The CDR3 reads CSVVISGRGYEQFF. CDR3 in DNA: TGCAGCGTTGTTATTAGCGGGAGGGGCTATGAGCAGTTCTTC.

This clonotype was recorded many times. The chain has TRBV20-1 and TRBJ2-3; D not resolved. V lost 6 bases to trimming and J lost 2 bases, with 6 bases between them. The CDR3 extends over 11 amino acids. Germline CDR1 DFQATT, CDR2 SNEGSKA (reference sequence). CDR3 protein: CSAAYTDTQYF. In DNA form, the CDR3 reads TGCAGTGCGGCCTACACAGATACGCAGTATTTT.

This clonotype was counted many times. The DNA for the CDR3 is TGTGCCAGCAGCGTAACCGGGACAGTTTATGGCTACACCTTC. As protein: CASSVTGTVYGYTF. V usage is TRBV9 and J usage is TRBJ1-2; the match to TRBD1 covers 7 bases. The germline CDR1 and CDR2 sequences are SGDLS and YYNGEE. This CDR3 is 14 amino acids long. Trimming at V came to 1 base and at J to 5 bases, leaving 5 bases not matched to a gene.

On this clonotype: A much larger clone sits a single nucleotide away, making a read error possible. The chain joins TRBV3-1 to TRBJ2-3; possibly TRBD2 for D (6 bases). Germline values: CDR1 LGHDT, CDR2 YNNKEL (reference sequence). The CDR3 totals 15 residues. The CDR3 loop is CASSLAHTSTDTPYF. The CDR3 nucleotides read TGTGCCAGCAGCCTAGCGCATACTAGCACAGATACGCCGTATTTT.

This clonotype was seen at least ten times. The J gene is TRBJ2-1, the V gene TRBV3-1; 8 nucleotides align to TRBD2. This CDR3 has 15 amino acids. Germline CDR1 reads LGHDT; CDR2 reads YNNKEL (reference sequence). V was pared by 4 bases and J by 4 bases, with 6 bases of the junction left unmatched. In DNA, the CDR3 is TGTGCCAGCAGCCCGACCGGGACTAGATACAATGAGCAGTTCTTC. Translating it yields CASSPTGTRYNEQFF.

This clonotype was recorded at least ten times. The chain carries TRBV28 and TRBJ2-5; D tentatively fits TRBD1 or TRBD2 (6 bases each). The germline V and J ends were trimmed by 6 bases and 5 bases, with 19 bases remaining between them. The CDR3 contains 15 residues. Germline V gene data show CDR1 as MDHEN and CDR2 as SYDVKM. The DNA for the CDR3 is TGTGCCAGCAGCCTCGCTGGGGGCCGGGGGGAGACCCAGTACTTC. Translation gives CASSLAGGRGETQYF.

This clonotype was recorded once. V gene TRBV7-2 combines with J gene TRBJ2-3; 8 bases are shared with TRBD2. Germline CDR1 and CDR2: SGHTA and FQGNSA. CDR3 length equals 17 residues. With V trimmed by 4 bases and J by 1 base, 10 bases remained unmatched. CDR3 nucleotides: TGTGCCAGCAGCTCCCGAGTGGGGCGGGGGGGCACAGATACGCAGTATTTT. Protein product: CASSSRVGRGGTDTQYF.

The V gene is TRBV29-1, the J gene TRBJ1-2; 12 bases are a match to TRBD1. The CDR3 is 15 residues long. CDR1 and CDR2 (germline): SQVTM, ANQGSEA. J was trimmed by 4 bases and V by 7 bases; bases with no gene match: 10. The CDR3 here is CSDAGTGGSGYGYTF. In DNA form, the CDR3 reads TGCAGCGACGCCGGGACAGGGGGCTCCGGCTATGGCTACACCTTC.

Points on this clonotype: This sequence may be a read error, since a much larger clone differs from it by one base. V and J are TRBV12-3 or TRBV12-4 and TRBJ1-5, with D unclear. Trimming shortened V by 4 bases and J by 0 bases, and 10 bases separated the two germline ends. CDR3 length: 15 residues. The CDR3 reads CASSSRVYSNQPQHF. The CDR3 DNA is TGTGCCAGCAGTTCCCGTGTTTATAGCAATCAGCCCCAGCATTTT.

A word on this clonotype: A much more abundant neighbour one base away suggests this may be a read error. The V and J genes are TRBV29-1 and TRBJ1-5, with D possibly matching TRBD1 (5 bases). The CDR3 is made up of 13 amino acids. In germline, CDR1 is SQVTM, CDR2 ANQGSEA. The CDR3 reads CSVGENRNPPQHF. CDR3 coding DNA: TGCAGCGTTGGGGAGAACAGGAATCCGCCCCAGCATTTT.

This clonotype came up many times. The J gene is TRBJ2-7, the V gene TRBV13; the D gene is possibly TRBD2 (6 bases). CDR3 size: 16 residues. Germline V gene sequence: CDR1 PRHDT, CDR2 FYEKMQ (reference sequence). Trimming pared 4 bases from V and 0 bases from J, leaving 16 bases between. The CDR3 here is CASSSVAAGLSYEQYF. Written as DNA, the CDR3 is TGTGCCAGCAGCTCAGTTGCCGCGGGGCTCTCCTACGAGCAGTACTTC.

This clonotype occurred a few times. V usage is TRBV30 and J usage is TRBJ1-2; 8 positions match TRBD1. Germline V lookup: CDR1 GTSNPN, CDR2 SVGIG (reference sequence). The J segment lost 6 bases and the V segment lost 5 bases, leaving 8 bases of the junction unmatched. The CDR3 length is 13 residues. The CDR3 coding sequence is TGTGCCTGGGGACAGGGTATATTCCATGGCTACACCTTC. Its translation: CAWGQGIFHGYTF.

This clonotype was seen repeatedly, ten times or more. This chain uses TRBV29-1 with TRBJ2-6; D ambiguous. The CDR3 runs to 14 residues. V lost 2 bases and J 0 bases, leaving 5 bases between the germline ends. The germline CDR1 and CDR2 sequences are SQVTM and ANQGSEA. The CDR3 sequence is CSVEQVSGANVLTF. CDR3 in DNA: TGCAGCGTTGAACAGGTCTCTGGGGCCAACGTCCTGACTTTC.

Note on this clonotype: A much bigger clone sits one base away, suggesting this may be a read error. The rearrangement joins TRBV19 to TRBJ2-1, with 11 nucleotides matching TRBD2. Germline values: CDR1 LNHDA, CDR2 SQIVND (reference sequence). The CDR3 runs 14 residues. Germline trimming cut 8 bases from V and 12 bases from J; bases unmatched to any gene: 12. CDR3 sequence: CASLSGRGRYVQFF. The CDR3 DNA is TGTGCCAGTCTTAGCGGGAGGGGAAGGTATGTGCAGTTCTTC.

This clonotype showed up many times. CDR3 in amino acids: CASSPRGPRMETQYF. The DNA for the CDR3 is TGCGCCAGCAGCCCCCGGGGCCCTAGGATGGAGACCCAGTACTTC. This rearrangement joins TRBV5-1 to TRBJ2-5, with D perhaps given as TRBD1 or TRBD2 (5 bases each). The CDR3 runs to 15 residues. Trimming shortened V by 4 bases and J by 5 bases, and 18 bases separated the two germline ends. Germline lookup yields CDR1 SGHRS and CDR2 YFSETQ. The full variable domain, rest sourced from reference TRBV5-1 and TRBJ2-5, is KAGVTQTPRYLIKTRGQQVTLSCSPISGHRSVSWYQQTPGQGLQFLFEYFSETQRNKGNFPGRFSGRQFSNSRSEMNVSTLELGDSALYLCASSPRGPRMETQYFGPGTRLLVL.

In this sample, this clonotype turned up a few times. The CDR3 here is CASSYSGPQHF. CDR3 bases: TGTGCCAGCAGTTACTCGGGGCCCCAGCATTTT. The rearrangement links TRBV6-2 or TRBV6-3 to TRBJ1-5; D is undetermined. This CDR3 contains 11 residues. Looked up from germline, CDR1 is MNHEY and CDR2 is SVGEGT. V was trimmed by 0 bases and J by 9 bases, leaving 3 bases between them.

Worth noting for this clonotype: A much larger clone lies a single base off, so this may be a read error. The rearrangement joins TRBV5-1 to TRBJ2-1, with 8 bases matching TRBD2. With 0 bases clipped from V and 1 base from J, the junction kept 9 bases outside the gene matches. Germline CDR1 and CDR2: SGHRS and YFSETQ. The CDR3 contains 18 residues. CDR3 bases: TGCGCCAGCAGCTTGGGCGCTGGGAGCGGGAGTTCCTACAATGAGCAGTTCTTC. It encodes CASSLGAGSGSSYNEQFF.

The V call is TRBV4-1, the J call TRBJ1-1; D might be TRBD1 (6 bases). From germline, CDR1 is MGHRA and CDR2 YSYEKL. The V and J ends lost 8 bases and 1 base respectively, with 8 bases between them. The CDR3 covers 12 residues. As DNA, the CDR3 is TGCGCCAGCGGGGGCAGGAACACTGAAGCTTTCTTT. This codes for CASGGRNTEAFF.

This clonotype was observed a single time. The chain links TRBV4-3 to TRBJ2-7; possibly TRBD2 for D (6 bases). The germline V and J ends were trimmed by 5 bases and 2 bases, with 19 bases remaining between them. The CDR3 extends over 16 amino acids. Per germline, CDR1 LGHNA and CDR2 YSLEER. The CDR3 nucleotides read TGCGCCAGCAGCGCATGGACGGGGGAGGCCCCCTACGAGCAGTACTTC. Translating it yields CASSAWTGEAPYEQYF.

This clonotype was counted many times. J is TRBJ2-1 and V is TRBV5-6; no clear D. The CDR3 runs to 15 residues. The germline V and J ends were trimmed by 3 bases and 0 bases, with 10 bases remaining between them. The V gene's germline CDR1 is SGHDT and CDR2 YYEEEE. The CDR3 region has the DNA TGTGCCAGCAGCTCCCCGCCCAGCTCCTACAATGAGCAGTTCTTC. It is translated as CASSSPPSSYNEQFF.

Concerning this clonotype: The junction departs from germline at one end; a sequencing error may be responsible. CDR3: CASSIAGLNGNEQYF. CDR3 coding DNA: TGTGCCAGCAGTATAGCGGGACTGAACGGCAACGAGCAGTACTTC. The rearrangement uses TRBV12-3 or TRBV12-4 and TRBJ2-7; 8 nucleotides line up with TRBD2. The CDR3 has 15 residues.

There are many counts of this clonotype. The chain combines TRBV20-1 with TRBJ2-7; D call uncertain. Germline V lookup: CDR1 DFQATT, CDR2 SNEGSKA (reference sequence). This CDR3 region has 11 residues. V dropped 1 base and J dropped 11 bases, with 12 bases sitting between them. This chain's CDR3 is CSARVAEFEYF. The CDR3 coding sequence is TGCAGTGCTAGAGTGGCGGAGTTTGAGTACTTC.

V and J are TRBV6-5 and TRBJ2-7; possible D gene TRBD1, 5 bases. Germline V lookup: CDR1 MNHEY, CDR2 SVGAGI. V lost 7 bases to trimming and J lost 3 bases, with 10 bases between them. CDR3 size: 12 residues. DNA for the CDR3: TGTGCCAGCATCGATACAGGCTACGAGCAGTACTTC. Its protein is CASIDTGYEQYF.

The chain carries TRBV5-1 and TRBJ2-1; the D is unclear. Per the germline V gene, CDR1 is SGHRS and CDR2 is YFSETQ. V was cut by 0 bases and J by 6 bases, with 7 bases left in between. The CDR3 sequence is 13 residues long. CDR3 sequence (DNA): TGCGCCAGCAGCTTGGATGTCGTCAATGAGCAGTTCTTC. This translates into CASSLDVVNEQFF.

The sample holds many counts of this clonotype. This chain links TRBV20-1 with TRBJ2-5, with a weak D call TRBD1 (5 bases). V was shortened by 2 bases and J by 2 bases, with 9 bases between the two germline ends. This CDR3 region has 13 residues. CDR1 and CDR2 (germline): DFQATT, SNEGSKA (reference sequence). CDR3 in amino acids: CSARQGKQETQYF. DNA for the CDR3: TGCAGTGCTAGACAGGGTAAACAAGAGACCCAGTACTTC.

The table lists this clonotype with many counts. The chain carries TRBV20-1 and TRBJ2-1, with 9 nucleotides matching TRBD2. The CDR3 spans 13 residues. V lost 3 bases to trimming and J lost 7 bases; unmatched junction nucleotides: 4. CDR1 is DFQATT and CDR2 is SNEGSKA in the germline V gene (reference sequence). CDR3 amino acids: CSARREGGNEQFF. CDR3 in DNA: TGCAGTGCTAGGCGGGAGGGGGGGAATGAGCAGTTCTTC.

This clonotype was observed once. The genes are TRBV7-8 and TRBJ2-7, with TRBD2 matching 9 bases. The J call is doubtful: the DNA matches TRBJ2-5 better. In germline, CDR1 is SGHVS, CDR2 FQNEAQ. The CDR3 covers 16 residues. In DNA, the CDR3 is TGTGCCAGCAGCCATCGCGCGGGAGGGCCAGGGGAGACCCAGTACTTC. Translating it yields CASSHRAGGPGETQYF.

This clonotype was detected many times. The chain combines TRBV20-1 with TRBJ2-6, with no clear D. The CDR3 is made up of 14 amino acids. Looked up from germline, CDR1 is DFQATT and CDR2 is SNEGSKA (reference sequence). V shed 6 bases and J shed 3 bases, with 12 bases lying between them. The CDR3 region is CSAREGVGANVLTF. In DNA, the CDR3 is TGCAGTGCCCGTGAAGGCGTTGGGGCCAACGTCCTGACTTTC.